The TCR beta chain under discussion was sequenced for a study of blood T cell dynamics during melanoma immunotherapy. This CDR3 contains 13 residues. Per the germline V gene, CDR1 is SGDLS and CDR2 is YYNGEE. The ends were cut back, 3 bases at V and 4 bases at J, with 7 bases in the middle. Method: immunoSEQ multiplex PCR; TCRdb's copy keeps in-frame clones and lacks some. The table has fewer than 30,000 clones, over 80% seen once. The time point here: week 3, after first cycle of checkpoint inhibitor. This sequence originates from a human donor with melanoma. Here the sequenced sample was blood, taken from a patient treated with checkpoint blockade. The chain links TRBV9 to TRBJ2-2, with D perhaps matching TRBD1 (6 bases). The CDR3 DNA is TGTGCCAGCAGCGGGACAGTCACCGGGGAGCTGTTTTTT. Amino acids: CASSGTVTGELFF.